These 29 T cell receptor beta chains came from one sample sequenced in a study of blood T cells in healthy people across ages. A J-beta primer mix and a sample-barcoded 5' primer were used in a second PCR of roughly 7 to 12 cycles. One entry per CDR3 protein results from TCRdb running MiXCR on the 5' RACE reads. In the table there are about 670,000 distinct CDR3 sequences, roughly half of which are singletons. The specimen sequenced was blood. The source of these receptors is an elderly woman in good health.

This clonotype was seen a handful of times. V usage is TRBV18 and J usage is TRBJ1-1; D uncertain. CDR1 and CDR2 from the germline V gene are KGHSH and LQKENI. V was cut by 3 bases and J by 1 base, with 6 bases left in between. This CDR3 region has 13 residues. CDR3 protein: CASSPIANTEAFF. As DNA, the CDR3 is TGTGCCAGCTCACCCATTGCGAACACTGAAGCTTTCTTT.

The table lists this clonotype with many counts. J is TRBJ1-6 and V is TRBV5-1, with D perhaps matching TRBD1 (6 bases). V was clipped by 1 base and J by 9 bases, with 14 bases between them. Per the germline V gene, CDR1 is SGHRS and CDR2 is YFSETQ. The CDR3 has 15 residues. The CDR3 region has the DNA TGCGCCAGCAGCTTGTCACAGGGCTACCTTTCACCCCTCCACTTT. This gives the protein CASSLSQGYLSPLHF.

This chain joins TRBV19 and TRBJ2-3; D unresolved. V gave up 8 bases and J gave up 9 bases, with 18 bases separating them. Per germline, CDR1 LNHDA and CDR2 SQIVND (reference sequence). The CDR3 spans 13 residues. Here the CDR3 reads CASQDGPFGTQYF. The CDR3 bases are TGTGCCAGTCAAGATGGACCGTTTGGGACGCAGTATTTT.

The chain couples TRBV12-3 or TRBV12-4 to TRBJ2-7; D possibly corresponds to TRBD2 (5 bases). Deletions cut 8 bases from V and 7 bases from J, with 21 bases between. The CDR3 runs to 14 residues. The CDR3 here is CASGILRTGEEQYF. The CDR3 DNA reads as TGTGCCAGCGGTATACTAAGGACTGGGGAGGAGCAGTACTTC.

This clonotype was picked up many times. This chain connects TRBV28 to TRBJ1-2, with D perhaps matching TRBD1 (5 bases). Germline CDR1 is MDHEN and CDR2 is SYDVKM. Trimming removed 8 bases from V and 3 bases from J, with 16 bases in between. The CDR3 is 14 amino acids. The CDR3 nucleotides are TGTGCCAGCTCCTGGCCGGGGGGTCACTATGGCTACACCTTC. It specifies CASSWPGGHYGYTF.

This clonotype has a handful of counts. The V call is TRBV6-2 or TRBV6-3, the J call TRBJ2-1; D is uncertain. Judging by the DNA end, TRBJ2-7 fits better; the J call may be wrong. The CDR3 has 14 residues. Germline V lookup: CDR1 MNHEY, CDR2 SVGEGT. CDR3 coding DNA: TGTGCCAGCAGAGGGAATGTCTCCTACAATGAGCAGTACTTC. Protein product: CASRGNVSYNEQYF.

This clonotype was recorded only once. A much bigger clone sits one base away, suggesting this may be a read error. The chain employs TRBV7-9 and TRBJ2-3; weak D call: TRBD2 (5 bases). This CDR3 has 9 amino acids. Germline CDR1 SEHNR, CDR2 FQNEAQ (reference sequence). V was clipped by 8 bases and J by 11 bases, with 8 bases between them. CDR3 amino acids: CASGREQYF. CDR3 bases: TGTGCCAGCGGCCGGGAGCAGTATTTT.

The chain is built from TRBV10-3 and TRBJ1-1; TRBD1 is a possible D gene (5 bases). Germline lookup yields CDR1 ENHRY and CDR2 SYGVKD. V gave up 11 bases and J gave up 3 bases, with 16 bases separating them. There are 13 residues in the CDR3. The CDR3 protein is CAALGRGYTEAFF. The CDR3 DNA follows: TGTGCCGCGCTGGGACGAGGCTACACTGAAGCTTTCTTT.

This clonotype was detected only a few times. The genes are TRBV20-1 and TRBJ2-4; D may correspond to TRBD1 or TRBD2 (5 bases each). This CDR3 has 15 amino acids. V was clipped by 0 bases and J by 2 bases, with 11 bases between them. CDR1 DFQATT and CDR2 SNEGSKA come from the germline V gene (reference sequence). The CDR3 loop is CSARDLGTSKNIQYF. The CDR3 DNA reads as TGCAGTGCTAGAGATCTCGGGACCTCCAAAAACATTCAGTACTTC.

This clonotype was detected many times. The chain recombines TRBV4-2 with TRBJ2-4, with TRBD2 as a possible D gene (6 bases). Trimming pared 3 bases from V and 0 bases from J, leaving 12 bases between. Germline values: CDR1 LGHNA, CDR2 YNFKEQ. The CDR3 sequence is 16 residues long. CDR3 loop: CASSQASVQAKNIQYF. The DNA for the CDR3 is TGTGCCAGCAGCCAGGCTAGCGTTCAAGCCAAAAACATTCAGTACTTC.

This clonotype was found a few times. This chain links TRBV7-9 with TRBJ1-5; perhaps TRBD1 as D (6 bases). CDR3 length: 14 residues. Germline V gene data show CDR1 as SEHNR and CDR2 as FQNEAQ (reference sequence). Trimming stripped 5 bases from V and 2 bases from J, with 10 bases between. DNA for the CDR3: TGTGCCAGCAGCAACACAGGGCGCAATCAGCCCCAGCATTTT. This gives the protein CASSNTGRNQPQHF. Drawing the rest from reference TRBV7-9 and TRBJ1-5, the complete variable domain is DTGVSQNPRHKITKRGQNVTFRCDPISEHNRLYWYRQTLGQGPEFLTYFQNEAQLEKSRLLSDRFSAERPKGSFSTLEIQRTEQGDSAMYLCASSNTGRNQPQHFGDGTRLSIL.

Ten or more counts support this clonotype. The chain couples TRBV10-2 to TRBJ2-1; D is uncertain. Germline CDR1 reads WSHSY; CDR2 reads SAAADI. Trimming stripped 8 bases from V and 7 bases from J, with 18 bases between. The CDR3 contains 14 residues. CDR3 bases: TGCGCCAGCTCGATTCGGAAAGCTGAAAATGAGCAGTTCTTC. Its translation: CASSIRKAENEQFF.

This chain uses TRBV12-3 or TRBV12-4 with TRBJ1-2; possible D gene TRBD1, 6 bases. The CDR3 consists of 13 residues. The V and J ends lost 5 bases and 4 bases respectively, with 11 bases between them. The CDR3: CASSIGQIYGYTF. Here the CDR3 DNA reads TGTGCCAGCAGTATAGGACAGATCTATGGCTACACCTTC.

This rearrangement joins TRBV15 to TRBJ2-1; 10 positions match TRBD2. CDR1 is LNHNV, CDR2 YYDKDF, per germline (reference sequence). V gave up 6 bases and J gave up 5 bases; unmatched junction bases: 7. The CDR3 length is 15 residues. The CDR3 DNA sequence: TGTGCCACCAGGGTGAAGCGGGGGGGCCACAATGAGCAGTTCTTC. Translation: CATRVKRGGHNEQFF.

Of note for this clonotype: An end of the junction differs from the germline gene, which may be a read error. The gene calls are TRBV24-1 and TRBJ2-3; D gene uncertain. This CDR3 has 15 residues. Germline V CDR1 and CDR2: KGHDR, SFDVKD. CDR3 sequence (DNA): TGTGCCGCCAGTGATTCCGAGACCCCCACAGATACGCAGTATTTT. Translated: CAASDSETPTDTQYF.

The V gene is TRBV2, the J gene TRBJ2-3, with D perhaps assigned TRBD1 or TRBD2 (6 bases each). The CDR3 totals 15 residues. V lost 6 bases and J lost 5, with 18 bases in between. Per the germline V gene, CDR1 is SNHLY and CDR2 is FYNNEI. This chain's CDR3 is CASSPLPRGQDTQYF. CDR3 nucleotides: TGTGCCAGCAGCCCCCTTCCCCGGGGGCAAGATACGCAGTATTTT.

This clonotype was observed many times. This sequence joins TRBV6-5 and TRBJ1-2, with a tentative D call TRBD1 (5 bases). V lost 6 bases to trimming and J lost 4 bases, with 12 bases between them. There are 13 residues in the CDR3. Germline CDR1 MNHEY, CDR2 SVGAGI. The DNA of the CDR3 is TGTGCCAGCAGGGACGGCGGGACCTATGGCTACACCTTC. It is translated as CASRDGGTYGYTF.

This chain uses TRBV20-1 with TRBJ1-5, with 9 bases identical to TRBD1. Per germline, CDR1 DFQATT and CDR2 SNEGSKA (reference sequence). The CDR3 runs to 16 residues. Germline trimming cut 3 bases from V and 5 bases from J; bases unmatched to any gene: 11. The CDR3 reads CSASRRDRDVDQPQHF. The CDR3 coding sequence is TGCAGTGCTAGTAGGAGGGACAGGGACGTGGATCAGCCCCAGCATTTT.

The rearrangement uses TRBV20-1 and TRBJ2-7, with 11 bases identical to TRBD2. Germline CDR1 DFQATT, CDR2 SNEGSKA (reference sequence). The length of the CDR3 is 14 residues. V trimming: 4 bases; J trimming: 6 bases; junction bases outside the gene matches: 8. CDR3 sequence: CSATIAGGTCEQYF. The CDR3 bases are TGCAGTGCTACCATAGCGGGAGGGACTTGCGAGCAGTACTTC.

This clonotype has ten or more counts. CDR3 coding DNA: TGCAGCGTTGAGGGAACCCGGGACAGGGGCACAAATGAGCAGTTCTTC. Its translation: CSVEGTRDRGTNEQFF. V is TRBV29-1 and J is TRBJ2-1; 10 bases align to TRBD1. The CDR3 runs to 16 residues. J was trimmed by 7 bases and V by 3 bases; bases with no gene match: 12. Germline CDR1 SQVTM, CDR2 ANQGSEA.

Many counts were recorded for this clonotype. V is TRBV20-1 and J is TRBJ2-4; 7 positions match TRBD2. The J segment lost 2 bases and the V segment lost 3 bases, leaving 7 bases of the junction unmatched. This CDR3 has 15 amino acids. Germline V CDR1 and CDR2: DFQATT, SNEGSKA (reference sequence). The CDR3 DNA sequence: TGCAGTGCTAGTGGTCGTAGCGGGTCCAAAAACATTCAGTACTTC. It is translated as CSASGRSGSKNIQYF.

This clonotype was detected ten times or more. The V call is TRBV9, the J call TRBJ2-1; D call uncertain. Per the germline V gene, CDR1 is SGDLS and CDR2 is YYNGEE. Trimming cost V 1 base and J 7 bases, with 12 bases left between them. The CDR3 covers 14 residues. In nucleotides, the CDR3 is TGTGCCAGCAGCGTACGATCGCTTGATAATGAGCAGTTCTTC. This sequence encodes CASSVRSLDNEQFF.

This clonotype came up a few times. The chain couples TRBV7-2 to TRBJ2-2; a weak D match, TRBD2 (7 bases). Germline V CDR1 and CDR2: SGHTA, FQGNSA. Trimming left V 2 bases short and J 5 bases short, with 12 bases between. CDR3 size: 15 residues. CDR3 bases: TGTGCCAGCAGCTTACGGGGGGCGAGTACCGGGGAGCTGTTTTTT. Translating it yields CASSLRGASTGELFF.

This clonotype was observed a few times. The rearrangement joins TRBV29-1 to TRBJ2-7; tentative D call: TRBD1 (6 bases). The CDR3 is 13 residues long. Per germline, CDR1 SQVTM and CDR2 ANQGSEA. Trimming removed 4 bases from V and 0 bases from J, with 10 bases in between. CDR3 DNA sequence: TGCAGCGTTGGTAAAGGGGGCTCCTACGAGCAGTACTTC. As protein: CSVGKGGSYEQYF.

The chain recombines TRBV4-2 with TRBJ1-2; D gene uncertain. This CDR3 contains 15 residues. CDR1 is LGHNA and CDR2 is YNFKEQ in the germline V gene. The V gene lost 0 bases and the J gene lost 8 bases, with 16 bases spanning the gap. The CDR3 DNA reads TGTGCCAGCAGCCAAGATTGGGATCGGACGTTGGGCTACACCTTC. Its protein is CASSQDWDRTLGYTF.

The gene calls are TRBV3-1 and TRBJ1-6; 7 bases map to TRBD1. The CDR3 sequence is 14 residues long. V shed 1 base and J 9 bases; nucleotides not matched to a gene: 3. The germline gives CDR1 LGHDT, CDR2 YNNKEL (reference sequence). The CDR3 DNA is TGTGCCAGCAGCCAAGGGGACAGCGGTTCACCCCTCCACTTT. Its protein is CASSQGDSGSPLHF.

This clonotype showed up just a few times. The chain has TRBV20-1 and TRBJ2-1, with D perhaps TRBD2 (6 bases). This CDR3 region has 14 residues. Germline V CDR1 and CDR2: DFQATT, SNEGSKA (reference sequence). Trimming stripped 3 bases from V and 6 bases from J, with 15 bases between. Written as DNA, the CDR3 is TGCAGTGCTAGGGGCGGGACCGGGGGCAATGAGCAGTTCTTC. It is translated as CSARGGTGGNEQFF.

This chain connects TRBV5-1 to TRBJ2-5, with 10 nucleotides matching TRBD2. Losses at the gene ends were 6 bases for V and 4 bases for J; bases not matched to a gene: 3. The CDR3 runs to 13 residues. Per germline, CDR1 SGHRS and CDR2 YFSETQ. The CDR3 spells CASNPSGRETQYF. Written as DNA, the CDR3 is TGCGCCAGCAATCCTAGCGGGAGAGAGACCCAGTACTTC.

V gene TRBV9 combines with J gene TRBJ2-1, with 7 bases lining up with TRBD2. This CDR3 region has 16 residues. The V gene's germline CDR1 is SGDLS and CDR2 YYNGEE. V was pared by 3 bases and J by 0 bases, with 6 bases of the junction left unmatched. CDR3 sequence reads: CASSAGGSSSYNEQFF. The CDR3 DNA follows: TGTGCCAGCAGCGCGGGAGGCTCGAGCTCCTACAATGAGCAGTTCTTC.